Many counts were recorded for the clone carrying this T cell receptor beta chain. This entry comes from a study of blood T cells in healthy people across ages. Then a second PCR, running about 6 to 11 cycles, was carried out with a sample-barcoded 5' primer and a J-beta primer mix. TCRdb reprocessed the 5' RACE reads with MiXCR, giving one entry per CDR3 protein. The data show around 1.7 million distinct CDR3 sequences, approximately 30% seen once. Germline trimming cut 1 base from V and 3 bases from J; bases unmatched to any gene: 2. The CDR3 covers 15 residues. Germline CDR1 is KGHDR and CDR2 is SFDVKD.

This TCR was sampled from a woman in her 30s in good health. The chain is built from TRBV24-1 and TRBJ2-3, with 8 positions matching TRBD1. Sequences were obtained from blood. The CDR3 coding sequence is TGTGCCACCAGTGATTTACAGGGGGATACAGATACGCAGTATTTT. Amino acids: CATSDLQGDTDTQYF.